Listed below are T cell receptor beta chains from one sample, sequenced in a study of T-cell reconstitution after alpha-beta-depleted transplantation in children. TCRdb used MiXCR to reprocess the PCR reads, holding one entry per CDR3 protein. The sample has around 200,000 distinct CDR3 sequences, about 9.2% seen once. Material: PBMCs from the stem cell graft donor, obtained from the stem cell graft. The receptors shown here come from a human donor who donated a stem cell graft to a child with acute lymphoblastic leukemia. The CDR3 runs from the conserved cysteine through the conserved F or W. Each record gives: V gene, D gene, J gene, clone size, CDR3 protein, CDR3 DNA. The D gene is left open where the match is weak. Part of the rows lack a size; the others show once, few, many or a class for expanded clones.

>TRBV5-1|-|TRBJ2-7|many
CASRVRGEDEQYF
TGCGCCAGCAGGGTTAGGGGGGAAGACGAGCAGTACTTC
>TRBV12-3/TRBV12-4|TRBD2|TRBJ2-1|many
CASSYLAGGDEQFF
TGTGCCAGCAGTTACCTAGCGGGGGGCGATGAGCAGTTCTTC
>TRBV15|-|TRBJ1-5|-
CATSSYRNQPQHF
TGTGCCACCAGCAGCTACAGGAATCAGCCCCAGCATTTT
>TRBV3-1|-|TRBJ2-2|few
CASSAGEITGELFF
TGTGCCAGCAGCGCAGGGGAGATCACCGGGGAGCTGTTTTTT
>TRBV7-6|-|TRBJ2-3|few
CASSLFGGALSTDTQYF
TGTGCCAGCAGCTTATTTGGGGGGGCATTAAGCACAGATACGCAGTATTTT
>TRBV5-1|-|TRBJ2-1|-
CASTVQDYNEQFF
TGCGCCAGCACCGTCCAGGATTACAATGAGCAGTTCTTC
>TRBV5-1|-|TRBJ2-7|many
CASGGDSSYEQYF
TGCGCCAGCGGCGGGGACAGCTCCTACGAGCAGTACTTC
>TRBV27|-|TRBJ1-2|-
CASSLQPGRTYGYTF
TGTGCCAGCAGTTTACAGCCGGGACGGACTTATGGCTACACCTTC
>TRBV5-1|-|TRBJ2-3|-
CASSLVGAHTDTQYF
TGCGCCAGCAGCTTGGTCGGTGCCCACACAGATACGCAGTATTTT
>TRBV12-3/TRBV12-4|-|TRBJ2-3|many
CASSFSGGTDTQYF
TGTGCCAGCAGTTTTTCGGGGGGCACAGATACGCAGTATTTT
>TRBV30|-|TRBJ1-2|-
CAWSVSHGYGYTF
TGTGCCTGGAGTGTATCTCACGGCTATGGCTACACCTTC
>TRBV2|-|TRBJ2-7|-
CASSEGEGYEQYF
TGTGCCAGCAGTGAAGGAGAGGGTTACGAGCAGTACTTC
>TRBV7-2|TRBD2|TRBJ2-3|many
CASSILADSTDTQYF
TGTGCCAGCAGCATACTAGCGGATAGCACAGATACGCAGTATTTT
>TRBV9|-|TRBJ1-1|few
CASSGANTEAFF
TGTGCCAGCAGCGGGGCGAACACTGAAGCTTTCTTT
>TRBV7-9|TRBD1|TRBJ2-7|many
CASSLVSRSGTSRDRGYEQYF
TGTGCCAGCAGCTTAGTTTCGAGGTCAGGGACGTCCCGGGACAGGGGCTACGAGCAGTACTTC
>TRBV6-1|-|TRBJ2-1|few
CASSEAGRLTYNEQFF
TGTGCCAGCAGTGAAGCGGGCAGGTTGACCTACAATGAGCAGTTCTTC
>TRBV20-1|TRBD1|TRBJ2-7|few
CSATFRTGDEQYF
TGCAGTGCTACCTTCCGGACAGGGGACGAGCAGTACTTC
>TRBV29-1|-|TRBJ2-1|many
CSVVPDYNEQFF
TGCAGCGTTGTACCAGATTACAATGAGCAGTTCTTC
>TRBV30|TRBD2|TRBJ2-1|-
CAWSKLAGGQREQFF
TGTGCCTGGAGCAAACTAGCGGGGGGGCAGCGGGAGCAGTTCTTC
>TRBV18|TRBD1|TRBJ1-1|few
CASSPRGTGRGNTEAFF
TGTGCCAGCTCACCACGCGGGACAGGGAGGGGGAACACTGAAGCTTTCTTT
>TRBV7-9|TRBD2|TRBJ2-5|few
CASSSPSGQETQYF
TGTGCCAGCAGCTCCCCTAGCGGCCAAGAGACCCAGTACTTC
>TRBV20-1|-|TRBJ2-1|few
CSARFSYNEQFF
TGCAGTGCTAGGTTCAGCTACAATGAGCAGTTCTTC
>TRBV12-3/TRBV12-4|TRBD1|TRBJ1-5|-
CASVDRDQPQHF
TGTGCCAGCGTGGACAGGGATCAGCCCCAGCATTTT
>TRBV7-2|-|TRBJ1-4|many
CASSLIARGNEKLFF
TGTGCCAGCAGCTTAATAGCCAGGGGTAATGAAAAACTGTTTTTT
>TRBV29-1|-|TRBJ1-3|few
CSVEAAGASGNTIYF
TGCAGCGTTGAAGCCGCGGGGGCTAGCGGAAACACCATATATTTT
>TRBV10-2|-|TRBJ1-1|many
CASSELYRGETEAFF
TGCGCCAGCAGTGAGTTATACAGAGGAGAAACTGAAGCTTTCTTT
>TRBV5-1|TRBD1|TRBJ2-1|few
CASSSIDRANEQFF
TGCGCCAGCAGCTCCATTGACAGGGCCAATGAGCAGTTCTTC
>TRBV5-1|-|TRBJ2-5|-
CASSSTPGTSGETQYF
TGCGCCAGCAGCTCCACCCCCGGTACTTCGGGAGAGACCCAGTACTTC
>TRBV5-4|TRBD1|TRBJ1-2|-
CASSFPGQGEHGYTF
TGTGCCAGCAGTTTTCCGGGACAGGGGGAGCATGGCTACACCTTC
>TRBV7-6|TRBD2|TRBJ2-1|many
CASSSLAGVYNEQFF
TGTGCCAGCAGCTCACTAGCGGGGGTCTACAATGAGCAGTTCTTC
>TRBV4-1|TRBD1|TRBJ2-1|-
CASSQGQGPPYNEQFF
TGCGCCAGCAGCCAGGGACAGGGGCCACCCTACAATGAGCAGTTCTTC
>TRBV3-1|-|TRBJ1-4|many
CASSRDGYEKLFF
TGTGCCAGCAGCCGGGACGGCTATGAAAAACTGTTTTTT
>TRBV7-6|-|TRBJ2-1|many
CASSLGWENEQFF
TGTGCCAGCAGCTTAGGGTGGGAGAATGAGCAGTTCTTC
>TRBV6-1|-|TRBJ1-1|-
CATSLSGGMNTEAFF
TGTGCCACGTCCCTATCCGGGGGGATGAACACTGAAGCTTTCTTT
>TRBV9|-|TRBJ2-1|many
CASSVGATRTYNEQFF
TGTGCCAGCAGCGTAGGGGCTACCCGAACCTACAATGAGCAGTTCTTC
>TRBV20-1|-|TRBJ2-5|few
CSATPGTPAQETQYF
TGCAGTGCCACTCCGGGGACTCCCGCCCAAGAGACCCAGTACTTC
>TRBV2|-|TRBJ2-5|-
CASNPSQPKEETQYF
TGTGCCAGCAATCCTAGCCAGCCGAAGGAAGAGACCCAGTACTTC
>TRBV7-2|-|TRBJ2-1|-
CASSFGGDEQFF
TGTGCCAGCAGCTTTGGAGGTGATGAGCAGTTCTTC